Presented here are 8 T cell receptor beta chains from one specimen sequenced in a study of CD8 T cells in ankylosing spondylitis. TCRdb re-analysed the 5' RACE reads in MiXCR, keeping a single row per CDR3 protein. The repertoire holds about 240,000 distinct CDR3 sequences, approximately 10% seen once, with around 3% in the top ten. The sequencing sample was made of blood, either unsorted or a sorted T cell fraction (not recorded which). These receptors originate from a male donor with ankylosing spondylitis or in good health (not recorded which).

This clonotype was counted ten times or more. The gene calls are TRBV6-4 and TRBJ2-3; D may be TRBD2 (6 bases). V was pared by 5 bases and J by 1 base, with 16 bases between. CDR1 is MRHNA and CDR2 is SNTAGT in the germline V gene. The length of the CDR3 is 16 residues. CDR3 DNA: TGTGCCAGCAGTCCCGGGACTGCATTGGGCACAGATACGCAGTATTTT. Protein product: CASSPGTALGTDTQYF.

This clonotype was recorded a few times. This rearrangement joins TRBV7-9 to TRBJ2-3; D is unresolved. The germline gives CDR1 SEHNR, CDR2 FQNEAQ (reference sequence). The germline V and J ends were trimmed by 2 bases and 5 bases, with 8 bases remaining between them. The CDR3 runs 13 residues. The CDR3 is CASSLIGVDTQYF. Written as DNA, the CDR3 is TGTGCCAGCAGCTTAATTGGGGTAGATACGCAGTATTTT.

CDR3 in DNA: TGCGCCAGCAGCTTGGGGGACTTACAAGAGACCCAGTACTTC. Encoded protein: CASSLGDLQETQYF. The chain recombines TRBV5-1 with TRBJ2-5, with D perhaps matching TRBD2 (6 bases). V was clipped by 0 bases and J by 2 bases, with 8 bases between them. CDR1 and CDR2 from the germline V gene are SGHRS and YFSETQ. The CDR3 totals 14 residues.

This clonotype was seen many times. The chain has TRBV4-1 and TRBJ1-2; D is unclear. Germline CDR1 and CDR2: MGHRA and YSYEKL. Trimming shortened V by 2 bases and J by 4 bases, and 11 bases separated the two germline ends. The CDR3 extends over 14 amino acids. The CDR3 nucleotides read TGCGCCAGCAGCCAACCTGGGGTATTCTATGGCTACACCTTC. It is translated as CASSQPGVFYGYTF.

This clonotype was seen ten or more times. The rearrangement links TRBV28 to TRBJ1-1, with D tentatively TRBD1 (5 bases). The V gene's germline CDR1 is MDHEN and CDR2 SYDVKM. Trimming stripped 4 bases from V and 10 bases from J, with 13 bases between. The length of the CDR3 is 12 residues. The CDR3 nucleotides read TGTGCCAGCAGTTCTCAGGGCAGCAGAGCTTTCTTT. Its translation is CASSSQGSRAFF.

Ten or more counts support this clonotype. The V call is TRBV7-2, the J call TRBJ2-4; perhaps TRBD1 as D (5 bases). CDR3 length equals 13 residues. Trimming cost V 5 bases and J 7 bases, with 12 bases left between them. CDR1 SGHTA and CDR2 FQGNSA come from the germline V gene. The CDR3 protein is CASSPTVTNIQYF. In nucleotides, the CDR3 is TGTGCCAGCAGCCCGACAGTGACGAACATTCAGTACTTC. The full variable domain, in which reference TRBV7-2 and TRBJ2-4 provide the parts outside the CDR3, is GAGVSQSPSNKVTEKGKDVELRCDPISGHTALYWYRQSLGQGLEFLIYFQGNSAPDKSGLPSDRFSAERTGGSVSTLTIQRTQQEDSAVYLCASSPTVTNIQYFGAGTRLSVL.

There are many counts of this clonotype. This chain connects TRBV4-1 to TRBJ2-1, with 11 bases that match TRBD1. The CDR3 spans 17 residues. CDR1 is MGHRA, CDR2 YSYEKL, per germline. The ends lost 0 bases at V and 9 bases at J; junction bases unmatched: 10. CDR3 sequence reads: CASSQDLGQGVLGEQFF. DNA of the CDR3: TGCGCCAGCAGCCAAGACCTGGGACAGGGGGTACTGGGTGAGCAGTTCTTC.

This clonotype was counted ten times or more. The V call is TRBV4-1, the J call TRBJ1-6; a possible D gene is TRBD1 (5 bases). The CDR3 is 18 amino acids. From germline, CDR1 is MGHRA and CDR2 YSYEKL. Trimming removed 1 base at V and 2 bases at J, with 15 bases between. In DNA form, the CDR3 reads TGCGCCAGCAGCCAAGGGGGTCGAGGGGCGCCCTATAATTCACCCCTCCACTTT. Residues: CASSQGGRGAPYNSPLHF.